Listed below are T cell receptor beta chains from one sample, sequenced in a study of early T cells in non-severe SARS-CoV-2 infection. One entry per CDR3 protein, called by TCRdb with MiXCR from the 5' RACE reads. The sample shows about 100,000 distinct CDR3 sequences, about 13% of them seen only once. The sample comprised whole blood. The receptors shown here come from an adult who was a healthcare worker with PCR-confirmed SARS-CoV-2 infection or an uninfected control (not recorded which). CDR3s include the opening cysteine and the closing phenylalanine or tryptophan. D genes are given only for firm matches. The size field is filled for only some rows; it gives once, few, many or a size class.

TRBJ1-2	many	TRBV7-2	.	CASSPSVSTHGYTF	TGTGCCAGCAGCCCCTCCGTTTCCACGCATGGCTACACCTTC
TRBJ1-1	.	TRBV29-1	TRBD1	CSVDTGGAVWYTEAFF	TGCAGCGTGGACACAGGGGGCGCGGTATGGTACACTGAAGCTTTCTTT
TRBJ2-2	.	TRBV20-1	.	CSARALGGELFF	TGCAGTGCTAGAGCCCTGGGGGGGGAGCTGTTTTTT
TRBJ2-1	few	TRBV29-1	TRBD2	CSVDRGGEQFF	TGCAGCGTTGATCGGGGGGGTGAGCAGTTCTTC
TRBJ2-1	.	TRBV7-8	.	CASSLAQRSSEQFF	TGTGCCAGCAGCTTAGCCCAGAGAAGCAGTGAGCAGTTCTTC
TRBJ2-7	few	TRBV7-6	.	CASSGGTALPYEQYF	TGTGCCAGCAGCGGGGGGACAGCTCTTCCCTACGAGCAGTACTTC
TRBJ1-6	.	TRBV20-1	.	CSAESGINSPLHF	TGCAGTGCCGAAAGTGGGATCAATTCACCCCTCCACTTT
TRBJ1-3	many	TRBV2	.	CASSHKTGYPLSGNTIYF	TGTGCCAGCAGCCACAAAACGGGATACCCTCTCTCTGGAAACACCATATATTTT
TRBJ1-2	few	TRBV28	.	CATGNRGDSNYGYTF	TGTGCCACCGGGAATCGGGGCGACTCTAACTATGGCTACACCTTC
TRBJ1-2	many	TRBV28	TRBD1	CASSTPGTGRYGYTF	TGTGCCAGCAGTACCCCCGGGACAGGGAGATATGGCTACACCTTC
TRBJ2-7	few	TRBV11-3	.	CASSSTIYRPLSYEQYF	TGTGCCAGCAGCTCTACCATTTACAGGCCTTTATCCTACGAGCAGTACTTC
TRBJ2-5	many	TRBV7-8	.	CASSLRRLAETQYF	TGTGCCAGCAGCTTACGACGTCTAGCGGAGACCCAGTACTTC
TRBJ2-3	few	TRBV28	TRBD2	CASSPRGGPTDTQYF	TGTGCCAGCAGCCCCCGGGGGGGCCCGACAGATACGCAGTATTTT
TRBJ1-2	.	TRBV28	.	CAARNLGTANYGYTF	TGTGCCGCGCGGAATCTGGGCACAGCTAACTATGGCTACACCTTC
TRBJ1-3	.	TRBV20-1	TRBD1	CSARGQGALSGNTIYF	TGCAGTGCTAGAGGGCAGGGGGCCCTCTCTGGAAACACCATATATTTT
TRBJ1-3	many	TRBV2	.	CATRIRGDSGNTIYF	TGTGCCACAAGGATTAGGGGTGACTCTGGAAACACCATATATTTT
TRBJ1-2	.	TRBV10-3	.	CAISESGPAAYGYTF	TGTGCCATCAGTGAATCCGGACCCGCTGCCTATGGCTACACCTTC
TRBJ1-2	many	TRBV29-1	.	CGGQTSSYGYTF	TGCGGAGGACAAACAAGTTCCTATGGCTACACCTTC
TRBJ2-1	many	TRBV5-6	TRBD2	CASSRASGNEQFF	TGTGCCAGCAGCCGCGCTAGCGGCAATGAGCAGTTCTTC
TRBJ1-4	once	TRBV12-3/TRBV12-4	.	CASSLEGGEKLFF	TGTGCCAGCAGTTTAGAGGGGGGTGAAAAACTGTTTTTT
TRBJ2-1	.	TRBV7-2	TRBD2	CASSPAGGGANEQFF	TGTGCCAGCAGCCCCGCGGGCGGGGGGGCCAATGAGCAGTTCTTC
TRBJ2-4	many	TRBV3-1	TRBD2	CASSLRLAGPFAGIQYF	TGTGCCAGCAGCCTCAGACTAGCGGGGCCTTTCGCGGGCATTCAGTACTTC
TRBJ2-1	many	TRBV28	.	CASSPPSVGPNNEQFF	TGTGCCAGCAGCCCCCCCTCGGTTGGTCCTAACAATGAGCAGTTCTTC
TRBJ1-5	.	TRBV20-1	.	CSVSQGYQPQHF	TGCAGTGTTTCCCAGGGCTATCAGCCCCAGCATTTT
TRBJ2-7	many	TRBV28	.	CASSLGQYEQYF	TGTGCCAGCAGTTTGGGGCAGTACGAGCAGTACTTC
TRBJ2-5	.	TRBV7-6	TRBD1	CASSQMQGAGETQYF	TGTGCCAGCAGCCAGATGCAGGGGGCGGGAGAGACCCAGTACTTC
TRBJ2-7	.	TRBV2	.	CASSEAPRGSYEQYF	TGTGCCAGCAGTGAAGCTCCGAGGGGCTCCTACGAGCAGTACTTC
TRBJ2-5	.	TRBV29-1	TRBD1	CSVPLGTGKETQYF	TGCAGCGTACCCCTCGGGACAGGGAAAGAGACCCAGTACTTC
TRBJ1-1	few	TRBV11-1	.	CASSLARAKDTEAFF	TGTGCCAGCAGCCTAGCCCGGGCCAAGGACACTGAAGCTTTCTTT
TRBJ1-1	many	TRBV7-2	.	CASSLSATTEAFF	TGTGCCAGCAGCTTATCGGCCACCACTGAAGCTTTCTTT
TRBJ2-1	many	TRBV11-2	.	CASREPGGVPGEQFF	TGTGCCAGCAGGGAACCGGGGGGCGTTCCTGGTGAGCAGTTCTTC
TRBJ2-7	many	TRBV9	.	CASSVGGTIYEQYF	TGTGCCAGCAGCGTTGGAGGCACGATCTACGAGCAGTACTTC
TRBJ2-5	.	TRBV11-2	TRBD2	CASSGTSGQETQYF	TGTGCCAGCAGCGGGACTAGTGGGCAAGAGACCCAGTACTTC
TRBJ1-2	many	TRBV5-4	TRBD1	CASSSTGNGYTF	TGTGCCAGCAGCTCGACAGGGAATGGCTACACCTTC
TRBJ1-2	.	TRBV29-1	.	CSVPEYYGYTF	TGCAGCGTTCCAGAATACTATGGCTACACCTTC
TRBJ2-1	many	TRBV5-4	TRBD2	CASSLGAAGGYNEQFF	TGTGCCAGCAGCTTGGGGGCAGCGGGGGGCTACAATGAGCAGTTCTTC
TRBJ2-7	many	TRBV6-1	.	CASSDEGIEQYF	TGTGCCAGCAGTGATGAGGGAATAGAGCAGTACTTC
TRBJ2-1	once	TRBV27	TRBD1	CASRQGWNEQFF	TGTGCCAGCAGACAGGGGTGGAATGAGCAGTTCTTC
TRBJ2-2	.	TRBV20-1	.	CSARVSGHTGELFF	TGCAGTGCTAGAGTGAGCGGGCACACCGGGGAGCTGTTTTTT
TRBJ1-1	.	TRBV20-1	.	CSAFSGTLNTEAFF	TGCAGTGCCTTCTCCGGGACACTGAACACTGAAGCTTTCTTT
TRBJ2-3	many	TRBV5-1	TRBD1	CASSSADRGLTDTQYF	TGCGCCAGCAGCTCGGCGGACAGGGGCCTCACAGATACGCAGTATTTT
TRBJ1-4	.	TRBV6-1	.	CASKITGDIREKLFF	TGTGCCAGCAAAATCACAGGCGACATTCGTGAAAAACTGTTTTTT
TRBJ2-6	many	TRBV12-3/TRBV12-4	.	CASRVGFSSGANVLTF	TGTGCCAGCAGGGTAGGGTTCTCCTCTGGGGCCAACGTCCTGACTTTC
TRBJ2-5	.	TRBV15	.	CASSRGILQETQYF	TGTGCCAGCAGTAGGGGGATACTCCAAGAGACCCAGTACTTC
TRBJ2-1	many	TRBV2	.	CATRGGSSYNEQFF	TGTGCCACCAGGGGGGGGAGCTCCTACAATGAGCAGTTCTTC
TRBJ2-2	few	TRBV14	.	CASSPGWPLPGELFF	TGTGCCAGCAGCCCAGGGTGGCCCCTTCCCGGGGAGCTGTTTTTT
TRBJ2-1	.	TRBV5-4	.	CASSLGRGGYNEQFF	TGTGCCAGCAGCTTGGGCAGGGGAGGCTACAATGAGCAGTTCTTC
TRBJ1-1	.	TRBV2	TRBD1	CASSGRQGGTEAFF	TGTGCCAGCAGTGGGAGACAGGGCGGAACTGAAGCTTTCTTT